Sequencing of this T cell receptor beta chain was carried out in a study of OX40 agonist ivuxolimab in advanced cancers. Context from the whole study: The costimulatory receptor OX40 (CD134) was targeted by ivuxolimab, a fully human IgG2 agonistic monoclonal antibody. Prior anti-PD-1, anti-PD-L1 or anti-CTLA-4 therapy was permitted, and checkpoint inhibitors had been received by approximately 39% of dose-escalation patients. Partial responses were achieved by three dose-escalation patients, of whom one had hepatocellular carcinoma and two had cutaneous melanoma. Of the roughly 51 dose-escalation patients, hepatocellular carcinoma was present in 19, melanoma in roughly 15, renal cell carcinoma in 9 and head and neck cancer in 9. The paper reports the monotherapy dose-escalation portion (N of about 54 patients) of the phase I ivuxolimab trial. Intravenous ivuxolimab was administered to patients every 2 weeks at six dose levels: 0.01, 0.1, 0.3, 1.5, 3 and 10 mg/kg. The purpose of peripheral TCRbeta sequencing was to test whether ivuxolimab changed TCR sequence diversity and led to clonal T-cell expansion. The dose-escalation cohort was 82.7% male with a mean age of approximately 60 years, ranging from roughly 20 to 80. On the study overall, not on this receptor specifically: The antigen specificity of the peripheral T cells that underwent clonal expansion was not determined. In the 0.1-3.0 mg/kg groups, partial responders had among the lowest normalized peripheral clonal expansion, particularly in CD8+ T cells. Low levels of normalized T-cell clonal expansion were also seen in some nonresponding patients. On average, CD8+ T cells showed more expanded clones than CD4+ T cells after ivuxolimab. Clonal expansion of both CD4+ and CD8+ blood T cells was observed from baseline to week 6 at doses 0.1 to 3.0 mg/kg.

To sequence the TCRbeta CDR3 region, genomic DNA was isolated from the sorted cells. The immunoSEQ Assay was used for sequencing of TCRbeta CDR3 regions. Imported from immuneACCESS, the table was reduced by TCRdb to in-frame sequences with V and J called. These copies leave out some clones; in studies compared against another copy, an unresolved V gene accounts for under half, and the cause of the remainder is not known. Within this sample are around 84,000 clones, with approximately 80% of them counted one time only. The ten largest make up about 0.51% of the sample. Patients with a history of autoimmune disease or receiving systemic immunosuppression were excluded from the trial. In every dose cohort, peripheral blood was drawn for TCR sequencing at baseline, cycle 4 day 1, and cycle 7 day 1. Samples came from an open-label, multicenter, first-in-human phase I dose-escalation trial of ivuxolimab. Adults with locally advanced or metastatic head and neck squamous cell, hepatocellular, melanoma or renal cell carcinoma were enrolled in the trial. CD4+ and CD8+ T cells were sorted separately from peripheral blood before TCR sequencing.

This clone was seen more than once but under ten times. The antigen this receptor binds is unknown. Base quality data are lacking; no much larger clone is found one base away. Counted from cysteine to phenylalanine, this CDR3 has 19 amino acids. Only CDR3 DNA remains: 57 bases, in frame from the first base. The germline V end is reduced by 3 bases and the J end by 2 bases; junction bases left unmatched: 10. As encoded in the germline V gene, CDR1 is MGHRA while CDR2 is YSYEKL. The sequence was collected from an adult with an advanced solid tumor such as melanoma, head and neck, liver or kidney cancer. The rearranged segments are TRBV4-1 and TRBJ2-3, and 14 bases in between align with TRBD2. This material consisted of CD4+ or CD8+ T cells sorted from blood, taken in a trial of the OX40 agonist ivuxolimab. CDR3 region: CASSHFGLAGGGATDTQYF. In nucleotide form, the sequence is TGCGCCAGCAGCCATTTTGGACTAGCGGGAGGAGGGGCCACAGATACGCAGTATTTT.